These 17 T cell receptor beta chains originate from one sample sequenced in a study of blood T cells in healthy people across ages. Then a second PCR, running about 6 to 11 cycles, was carried out with a sample-barcoded 5' primer and a J-beta primer mix. TCRdb redid the calling of the 5' RACE reads with MiXCR, one entry per CDR3 protein. The data show roughly 1.5 million distinct CDR3 sequences, with 35% to 45% seen just once and about 4% held by the top ten. The sample consisted of blood. The receptors originated from a woman aged 18-29 years in good health.

This clonotype appeared a few times. This chain connects TRBV20-1 to TRBJ2-1; possibly TRBD2 for D (5 bases). V was cut by 1 base and J by 0 bases, with 13 bases left in between. The CDR3 is made up of 16 amino acids. From germline, CDR1 is DFQATT and CDR2 SNEGSKA (reference sequence). Here the CDR3 DNA reads TGCAGTGCTAGAGCGGACTTAAAAAGCTCCTACAATGAGCAGTTCTTC. Its protein is CSARADLKSSYNEQFF.

As regards this clonotype: This may come from a read error, since a much larger clone is one base off. The chain combines TRBV13 with TRBJ2-5, with D tentatively TRBD1 (5 bases). Germline V gene sequence: CDR1 PRHDT, CDR2 FYEKMQ (reference sequence). This CDR3 has 15 amino acids. V gave up 3 bases and J gave up 4 bases, with 15 bases separating them. This chain's CDR3 is CASSLAQGGSETQYF. In DNA form, the CDR3 reads TGTGCCAGCAGCTTGGCGCAGGGCGGTTCAGAGACCCAGTACTTC.

V is TRBV10-3 and J is TRBJ2-1; D is unclear. The DNA matches TRBJ2-7 better at its end, which makes the J call doubtful. Germline V gene data show CDR1 as ENHRY and CDR2 as SYGVKD. CDR3 length: 15 residues. The CDR3 loop is CAISESGLSYNEQYF. The CDR3 DNA reads TGTGCCATCAGTGAGAGTGGGCTCTCCTACAATGAGCAGTACTTC.

This sequence joins TRBV20-1 and TRBJ2-1; 10 bases line up with TRBD1. The V segment lost 0 bases and the J segment 7 bases; nucleotides outside the gene matches: 12. This CDR3 spans 17 amino acids. CDR1 is DFQATT, CDR2 SNEGSKA, per germline (reference sequence). CDR3 in DNA: TGCAGTGCTAGAGATAAGGCGACAGGGGGCAAGTGGAATGAGCAGTTCTTC. As protein: CSARDKATGGKWNEQFF.

The chain employs TRBV28 and TRBJ2-1; D is unclear. Germline loops: CDR1 MDHEN, CDR2 SYDVKM. The CDR3 length is 11 residues. Trimming shortened V by 5 bases and J by 10 bases, and 9 bases separated the two germline ends. The CDR3 DNA reads as TGTGCCAGCAGTCCGGCGAAGGAGCAGTTCTTC. Residues: CASSPAKEQFF.

The V call is TRBV21-1, the J call TRBJ1-5; the table's TRBD1 call for D was not verified on the DNA. TRBV21-1 is a known pseudogene. The CDR3 loop spans 16 amino acids. The CDR3: CASSKLRTGGNQPQHF. The DNA for the CDR3 is TGTGCCAGCAGCAAATTGAGGACAGGGGGCAATCAGCCCCAGCATTTT.

The chain carries TRBV3-1 and TRBJ2-7; possible D gene TRBD2, 6 bases. CDR1 and CDR2 from the germline V gene are LGHDT and YNNKEL (reference sequence). The length of the CDR3 is 13 residues. V dropped 4 bases and J dropped 4 bases, with 11 bases sitting between them. The CDR3 coding sequence is TGTGCCAGCAGCCCCTTGGGACTTTACGAGCAGTACTTC. Residues: CASSPLGLYEQYF.

The V call is TRBV18, the J call TRBJ2-1; 7 bases are shared with TRBD2. Germline CDR1 KGHSH, CDR2 LQKENI. The ends lost 0 bases at V and 9 bases at J; junction bases unmatched: 2. CDR3 length equals 13 residues. The CDR3 bases are TGTGCCAGCTCACCACCGGGGGAGGGTGAGCAGTTCTTC. Residues: CASSPPGEGEQFF. The full variable domain, rest sourced from reference TRBV18 and TRBJ2-1, is NAGVMQNPRHLVRRRGQEARLRCSPMKGHSHVYWYRQLPEEGLKFMVYLQKENIIDESGMPKERFSAEFPKEGPSILRIQQVVRGDSAAYFCASSPPGEGEQFFGPGTRLTVL.

V usage is TRBV5-1 and J usage is TRBJ2-5; D may be TRBD2 (7 bases). This CDR3 region has 17 residues. The V and J ends lost 4 bases and 2 bases respectively, with 21 bases between them. Germline V gene data show CDR1 as SGHRS and CDR2 as YFSETQ. Here the CDR3 DNA reads TGCGCCAGCAGCCCAGGGGCCGTAGCGGGCTTACAAGAGACCCAGTACTTC. Residues: CASSPGAVAGLQETQYF.

The chain couples TRBV4-1 to TRBJ1-1; D unclear. Germline loops: CDR1 MGHRA, CDR2 YSYEKL. The CDR3 is 15 amino acids. Trimming removed 1 base at V and 4 bases at J, with 13 bases between. This CDR3 is CASSQVQRGSTEAFF. In DNA, the CDR3 is TGCGCCAGCAGCCAAGTACAACGCGGGAGCACTGAAGCTTTCTTT.

This chain uses TRBV20-1 with TRBJ2-5, with a weak D call TRBD2 (6 bases). Germline V gene sequence: CDR1 DFQATT, CDR2 SNEGSKA (reference sequence). With 0 bases removed from V and 3 bases from J, the gap between germline ends came to 14 bases. The CDR3 spans 15 residues. The CDR3 spells CSARDYLTGEETQYF. The CDR3 DNA reads as TGCAGTGCTAGAGATTACCTAACGGGAGAAGAGACCCAGTACTTC.

This clonotype turned up a few times. The chain uses TRBV3-1 and TRBJ2-1; no clear D gene. CDR1 is LGHDT, CDR2 YNNKEL, per germline (reference sequence). Trimming removed 2 bases from V and 9 bases from J, with 8 bases in between. The CDR3 covers 12 residues. In DNA, the CDR3 is TGTGCCAGCAGCCAATTTGCAGTTGAGCAGTTCTTC. Translation: CASSQFAVEQFF.

The rearrangement links TRBV6-2 or TRBV6-3 to TRBJ2-2; 7 positions match TRBD1. The ends lost 5 bases at V and 0 bases at J; junction bases unmatched: 9. The CDR3 is 17 residues long. Germline CDR1 is MNHEY and CDR2 is SVGEGT. The DNA for the CDR3 is TGTGCCAGCAGTGACCTCGACAGGGCTTCGAACACCGGGGAGCTGTTTTTT. It is translated as CASSDLDRASNTGELFF.

This clonotype was seen more than once but under ten times. As DNA, the CDR3 is TGCAGTGCTCTTGGACAGGGAGGAACGGCTGGGGCCAACGTCCTGACTTTC. It translates to CSALGQGGTAGANVLTF. This sequence joins TRBV20-1 and TRBJ2-6; 8 bases are a match to TRBD1. The ends lost 5 bases at V and 2 bases at J; junction bases unmatched: 11. The CDR3 loop spans 17 amino acids. The V gene's germline CDR1 is DFQATT and CDR2 SNEGSKA (reference sequence).

The rearrangement joins TRBV7-9 to TRBJ2-1; 8 positions agree with TRBD2. Germline V CDR1 and CDR2: SEHNR, FQNEAQ (reference sequence). The CDR3 has 14 residues. Trimming removed 2 bases from V and 8 bases from J; junction bases left unmatched: 5. The CDR3 is CASSLSGRGDEQFF. The CDR3, as DNA: TGTGCCAGCAGCTTAAGCGGGAGAGGAGATGAGCAGTTCTTC. The full variable domain, in which reference TRBV7-9 and TRBJ2-1 provide the parts outside the CDR3, is DTGVSQNPRHKITKRGQNVTFRCDPISEHNRLYWYRQTLGQGPEFLTYFQNEAQLEKSRLLSDRFSAERPKGSFSTLEIQRTEQGDSAMYLCASSLSGRGDEQFFGPGTRLTVL.

This clonotype was observed a handful of times. The chain has TRBV20-1 and TRBJ2-3, with D hard to call. The CDR3 runs 12 residues. Germline V gene lookup returns CDR1 DFQATT and CDR2 SNEGSKA (reference sequence). V shed 2 bases and J shed 6 bases, with 9 bases lying between them. CDR3 in amino acids: CSARQSADTQYF. The DNA of the CDR3 is TGCAGTGCTAGACAATCAGCCGATACGCAGTATTTT.

This clonotype was found a few times. The chain joins TRBV27 to TRBJ1-2; 8 nucleotides align to TRBD1. V lost 5 bases, J lost 8 bases, and 7 bases stayed unmatched. Germline-derived CDR1 and CDR2 are MNHEY and SMNVEV (reference sequence). This CDR3 is 13 amino acids long. For the CDR3, the DNA is TGTGCCAGCAGTCCCTCCGGACAGGGCGGCTACACCTTC. This gives the protein CASSPSGQGGYTF.